Each of the 14 T cell receptor beta chains below was sequenced from the same sample in a study of blood T cells in healthy people across ages. Primers used in a second PCR of roughly 6 to 11 cycles were a sample-barcoded 5' primer and a J-beta primer mix. TCRdb re-analysed the 5' RACE reads in MiXCR, keeping a single row per CDR3 protein. This sample has 450,000 to 600,000 distinct CDR3 sequences, with around 27% found just once. These data also formed part of another study, on T cells of mothers and their children.

Sequencing was done on a sample of blood. These TCRs come from a boy younger than 10 in good health.

The chain couples TRBV6-5 to TRBJ2-7; 8 bases map to TRBD1. Germline lookup yields CDR1 MNHEY and CDR2 SVGAGI. The CDR3 runs 14 residues. V shed 6 bases, J shed 1 base, and the junction held 5 bases outside the gene matches. Here the CDR3 reads CASRKQGGSYEQYF. CDR3 coding DNA: TGTGCCAGCAGGAAACAGGGGGGATCCTACGAGCAGTACTTC.

A few counts support this clonotype. The chain combines TRBV12-3 or TRBV12-4 with TRBJ1-1; TRBD1 aligns across 11 bases. The CDR3 runs 14 residues. The J segment lost 6 bases and the V segment lost 6 bases, leaving 6 bases of the junction unmatched. The CDR3 region is CASRSRDRGAEAFF. The DNA for the CDR3 is TGTGCCAGCAGGAGCCGGGACAGGGGGGCTGAAGCTTTCTTT.

This chain uses TRBV10-3 with TRBJ2-1; TRBD2 agrees at 11 bases. V lost 4 bases to trimming and J lost 2 bases; unmatched junction nucleotides: 1. The CDR3 has 15 amino acids. Germline assignment: CDR1 ENHRY and CDR2 SYGVKD. This CDR3 is CAISGLAGTYNEQFF. The CDR3 DNA reads as TGTGCCATCAGTGGACTAGCGGGGACCTACAATGAGCAGTTCTTC.

This clonotype occurred a few times. The CDR3 loop is CASSPGLAGFYEQYF. The CDR3 bases are TGTGCCAGCAGTCCCGGACTAGCTGGCTTTTACGAGCAGTACTTC. The V gene is TRBV9, the J gene TRBJ2-7, with 8 bases matching TRBD2. Germline CDR1 is SGDLS and CDR2 is YYNGEE. J gave up 4 bases and V 5 bases, and 11 bases lay outside the gene matches. The CDR3 has 15 amino acids. The complete variable domain, with remaining parts taken from reference TRBV9 and TRBJ2-7, reads DSGVTQTPKHLITATGQRVTLRCSPRSGDLSVYWYQQSLDQGLQFLIQYYNGEERAKGNILERFSAQQFPDLHSELNLSSLELGDSALYFCASSPGLAGFYEQYFGPGTRLTVT.

This clonotype turned up a few times. The genes are TRBV7-6 and TRBJ2-3; possibly TRBD2 for D (5 bases). CDR3 length: 15 residues. Per germline, CDR1 SGHVS and CDR2 FNYEAQ. Trimming left V 0 bases short and J 0 bases short, with 7 bases between. The CDR3 DNA is TGTGCCAGCAGCTTAGCGGGAGTGAGCACAGATACGCAGTATTTT. It codes for CASSLAGVSTDTQYF. The full variable domain, rest sourced from reference TRBV7-6 and TRBJ2-3, is GAGVSQSPRYKVTKRGQDVALRCDPISGHVSLYWYRQALGQGPEFLTYFNYEAQQDKSGLPNDRFSAERPEGSISTLTIQRTEQRDSAMYRCASSLAGVSTDTQYFGPGTRLTVL.

V and J are TRBV6-2 or TRBV6-3 and TRBJ2-3; 10 positions agree with TRBD1. The CDR3 spans 12 residues. V dropped 4 bases and J dropped 8; count of bases not matched to a gene: 0. The germline gives CDR1 MNHEY, CDR2 SVGEGT. CDR3 sequence (DNA): TGTGCCAGCAGTTGGACAGGGGGTACGCAGTATTTT. Translating gives CASSWTGGTQYF.

This clonotype was seen more than once but under ten times. The CDR3: CASRSGRVSYNEQFF. The CDR3 DNA reads TGTGCCAGCAGGAGCGGGAGGGTCTCCTACAATGAGCAGTTCTTC. This rearrangement joins TRBV11-2 to TRBJ2-1; 10 bases are shared with TRBD2. Trimming took 6 bases from V and 0 from J; bases not matched to a gene: 2. Germline CDR1 reads SGHAT; CDR2 reads FQNNGV. The CDR3 has 15 amino acids.

This clonotype was seen more than once but under ten times. The genes are TRBV29-1 and TRBJ1-2, with 9 bases fitting TRBD1. Germline assignment: CDR1 SQVTM and CDR2 ANQGSEA. The CDR3 totals 12 residues. The V segment lost 3 bases and the J segment 7 bases; nucleotides outside the gene matches: 3. The CDR3 nucleotides read TGCAGCGTTGAGAAGGGACAGGGTGGCTACACCTTC. Translated: CSVEKGQGGYTF.

CDR3 in amino acids: CASSLAPGGRLVYNEQFF. The CDR3 DNA sequence: TGTGCCAGCAGTTTAGCGCCTGGCGGGCGACTAGTCTACAATGAGCAGTTCTTC. The chain recombines TRBV12-3 or TRBV12-4 with TRBJ2-1; D may be TRBD2 (6 bases). CDR3 length: 18 amino acids. Deletions cut 0 bases from V and 3 bases from J, with 18 bases between.

CDR3 coding DNA: TGTGCCAGCAGTTACCCAAGTTCGGGCACAGATACGCAGTATTTT. It encodes CASSYPSSGTDTQYF. V is TRBV6-5 and J is TRBJ2-3, with D unclear. Germline values: CDR1 MNHEY, CDR2 SVGAGI. This CDR3 has 15 residues. Trimming shortened V by 2 bases and J by 1 base, and 10 bases separated the two germline ends.

This clonotype was seen only a few times. The chain recombines TRBV5-5 with TRBJ2-7, with D hard to call. This CDR3 spans 13 amino acids. V was cut by 3 bases and J by 2 bases, with 9 bases left in between. Germline V gene lookup returns CDR1 SGHKS and CDR2 YYEKEE (reference sequence). CDR3 sequence reads: CASSSRITYEQYF. CDR3 sequence (DNA): TGTGCCAGCAGCTCGAGGATTACCTACGAGCAGTACTTC.

This clonotype has a handful of counts. The V and J genes are TRBV4-1 and TRBJ2-5, with a possible D match to TRBD2 (6 bases). The end of the DNA aligns better with TRBJ2-1, so the J call may be wrong. This CDR3 contains 17 residues. Germline V CDR1 and CDR2: MGHRA, YSYEKL. CDR3 loop: CASSQGPLRDSYNEQFF. The DNA for the CDR3 is TGCGCCAGCAGCCAAGGCCCGCTCCGGGACTCGTACAATGAGCAGTTCTTC.

As regards this clonotype: Relative to the germline gene, one junction end is altered; a read error may explain this. The chain couples TRBV11-3 to TRBJ2-1, with 7 bases identical to TRBD2. The CDR3 has 15 amino acids. Per the germline V gene, CDR1 is SGHNT and CDR2 is YENEEA. CDR3 in DNA: TGTACCAGCAGCTCCAGCGGGAAGTCCTACAATGAGCAGTTCTTC. This sequence encodes CTSSSSGKSYNEQFF.

The chain is built from TRBV28 and TRBJ2-1, with 10 positions matching TRBD2. Germline CDR1 and CDR2: MDHEN and SYDVKM. With V trimmed by 2 bases and J by 6 bases, 7 bases remained unmatched. The CDR3 loop spans 16 amino acids. CDR3 protein: CASSLLAGAGGNEQFF. DNA of the CDR3: TGTGCCAGCAGTTTACTAGCGGGGGCCGGAGGCAATGAGCAGTTCTTC.